What follows are 13 T cell receptor beta chains derived from one specimen sequenced in a study of T-cell reconstitution after alpha-beta-depleted transplantation in children. The authors prepared the TCRbeta library with unique molecular identifiers. TCRdb reprocessed the PCR reads via MiXCR and lists one record per CDR3 protein. The data hold about a million distinct CDR3 sequences, with about 31% observed a single time. The sample here was PBMCs, mostly from graft donor cells, taken 360 days after TCRalphabeta/CD19-depleted stem cell transplant. The receptor set was obtained from a boy in the first two years of life who had a stem cell transplant for SCID, so the T cells may come from the graft donor.

In its sample, this clonotype was seen many times. The rearrangement uses TRBV7-2 and TRBJ2-1; tentatively, D is TRBD2 (5 bases). The CDR3 contains 16 residues. Per germline, CDR1 SGHTA and CDR2 FQGNSA. Trimming took off 1 base at V and 2 bases at J, with 12 bases between the two ends. This CDR3 reads CASSLVGSATYNEQFF. The CDR3 coding sequence is TGTGCCAGCAGCTTAGTGGGTAGCGCCACCTACAATGAGCAGTTCTTC. Together with reference TRBV7-2 and TRBJ2-1, the CDR3 gives the full variable domain: GAGVSQSPSNKVTEKGKDVELRCDPISGHTALYWYRQSLGQGLEFLIYFQGNSAPDKSGLPSDRFSAERTGGSVSTLTIQRTQQEDSAVYLCASSLVGSATYNEQFFGPGTRLTVL.

This clonotype has only a few counts. The rearrangement joins TRBV29-1 to TRBJ2-1; D is uncertain. Germline values: CDR1 SQVTM, CDR2 ANQGSEA. V was cut by 6 bases and J by 8 bases, with 8 bases left in between. The CDR3 runs 10 residues. The CDR3 protein is CSVVLYEQFF. The DNA for the CDR3 is TGCAGCGTAGTCCTTTATGAGCAGTTCTTC.

The chain recombines TRBV12-3 or TRBV12-4 with TRBJ2-5; 8 nucleotides agree with TRBD1. The CDR3 has 15 residues. The junction had 5 bases not matched to a gene; V was cut back by 3 bases and J by 2 bases. CDR3 bases: TGTGCCAGCAGTTTTCGGACAGGGCGGCAAGAGACCCAGTACTTC. This gives the protein CASSFRTGRQETQYF.

The gene calls are TRBV18 and TRBJ2-3; unclear D gene. V lost 6 bases and J lost 1, with 20 bases in between. Germline V gene lookup returns CDR1 KGHSH and CDR2 LQKENI. The CDR3 sequence is 17 residues long. The CDR3 coding sequence is TGTGCCAGCTCTCACCCGGTATGGGTGGTGGGCACAGATACGCAGTATTTT. Translation gives CASSHPVWVVGTDTQYF.

This sequence joins TRBV5-1 and TRBJ1-4; 8 bases map to TRBD1. In germline, CDR1 is SGHRS, CDR2 YFSETQ. This CDR3 contains 16 residues. The trim removed 0 bases at V and 7 bases at J, leaving 8 bases unmatched. CDR3 nucleotides: TGCGCCAGCAGCTTGGCTCGTCAGGGGGCAGGTGAAAAACTGTTTTTT. The encoded protein is CASSLARQGAGEKLFF.

This clonotype has at least ten counts. One junction end disagrees with the germline gene, perhaps due to a read error. The chain joins TRBV5-1 to TRBJ2-3; 12 nucleotides align to TRBD2. The CDR3 runs 14 residues. Germline V gene lookup returns CDR1 SGHRS and CDR2 YFSETQ. Here the CDR3 reads CASSLAGGADTQYF. CDR3 DNA: TGTGCCAGCAGTCTAGCGGGGGGGGCAGATACGCAGTATTTT.

Note on this clonotype: A read error may be the cause here, since a much bigger clone is one base away. The gene calls are TRBV9 and TRBJ2-2, with no clear D. V gave up 0 bases and J gave up 1 base, with 4 bases separating them. This CDR3 is built from 14 residues. The germline CDR1 and CDR2 sequences are SGDLS and YYNGEE. The CDR3 loop is CASSVAVNTGELFF. CDR3 coding DNA: TGTGCCAGCAGCGTAGCGGTGAACACCGGGGAGCTGTTTTTT.

The chain uses TRBV20-1 and TRBJ1-2, with TRBD1 identical over 9 bases. Losses at the gene ends were 2 bases for V and 8 bases for J; bases not matched to a gene: 9. The CDR3 is 14 amino acids. Germline values: CDR1 DFQATT, CDR2 SNEGSKA (reference sequence). CDR3 residues: CSARRQGERGGYTF. CDR3 DNA: TGCAGTGCTAGAAGACAGGGGGAACGAGGGGGCTACACCTTC.

The CDR3 DNA follows: TGTGCCAGCAGTTTCCCCCAAGACGAGCAGTACTTC. Encoded protein: CASSFPQDEQYF. The chain has TRBV2 and TRBJ2-7; D is unclear. This CDR3 comprises 12 residues. V lost 5 bases, J lost 5 bases, and 10 bases lay in between. Germline CDR1 reads SNHLY; CDR2 reads FYNNEI.

This clonotype was seen more than once but under ten times. This rearrangement joins TRBV3-1 to TRBJ2-1, with TRBD2 identical over 10 bases. Germline-derived CDR1 and CDR2 are LGHDT and YNNKEL (reference sequence). The CDR3 spans 16 residues. With V trimmed by 3 bases and J by 5 bases, 7 bases remained unmatched. The CDR3 region has the DNA TGTGCCAGCAGCCAGGAGCGGCTAGCGGGGGACAATGAGCAGTTCTTC. Encoded protein: CASSQERLAGDNEQFF.

This clonotype was seen a few times. The chain combines TRBV5-1 with TRBJ2-1; D remains unclear. The CDR3 has 14 residues. V was trimmed by 4 bases and J by 7 bases, leaving 15 bases between them. Germline assignment: CDR1 SGHRS and CDR2 YFSETQ. The CDR3 loop reads CASSLEGILNEQFF. The CDR3 DNA follows: TGCGCCAGCAGCCTGGAAGGGATCCTTAATGAGCAGTTCTTC.

The V and J genes are TRBV6-1 and TRBJ2-5; TRBD1 matches at 9 bases. Trimming took 1 base from V and 4 from J; bases not matched to a gene: 7. The germline V gene has CDR1 MNHNS and CDR2 SASEGT. The CDR3 extends over 16 amino acids. The CDR3 sequence is CASSEVWDRVGETQYF. The CDR3 DNA follows: TGTGCCAGCAGTGAAGTTTGGGACAGGGTCGGAGAGACCCAGTACTTC.

The chain recombines TRBV12-3 or TRBV12-4 with TRBJ1-5, with D possibly matching TRBD1 (5 bases). The V end lost 5 bases, the J end lost 3 bases, and 14 bases lay between the germline ends. This CDR3 is 15 amino acids long. The CDR3 sequence is CASSLQGRLNQPQHF. The CDR3 DNA sequence: TGTGCCAGCAGTCTCCAGGGACGGCTCAATCAGCCCCAGCATTTT.